This T cell receptor beta chain originates from a study of blood T cell repertoires in COVID-19. In the authors' workflow: Cell counts per sample came from amplifying reference gene primers. Profiled with immunoSEQ multiplex PCR; TCRdb holds only in-frame clones, not every one. V and J calls and clone size are those listed in that table; D and trimming were worked out from the DNA. The data contain fewer than 25,000 clones, approximately 87% of them singletons. CDR3 length: 12 amino acids. V dropped 3 bases and J dropped 6 bases, with 9 bases sitting between them. Germline CDR1 is MGHDK and CDR2 is SYGVNS.

The specimen was peripheral blood. The clonotype comes from a human donor with active COVID-19. The donor label of this sample is uncertain. This chain connects TRBV25-1 to TRBJ2-7; D is unresolved. For the CDR3, the DNA is TGTGCCAGCAGTGAGCCCCCAGGCGAGCAGTACTTC. Its translation is CASSEPPGEQYF.